One sample yielded the 16 T cell receptor beta chains listed below, sequenced in a study of metastatic and nonmetastatic thyroid tumors. MiXCR reprocessed the PCR reads for TCRdb. The sample includes roughly 22,000 clones, about a third seen only once; the top ten take approximately 21%. All patients were treatment-naive before thyroid surgery. Sequencing used blood. The receptor set was obtained from a male donor with papillary thyroid cancer or a benign thyroid nodule (not recorded which). Some clones in this sample may be carry-over from other donors' samples.

This chain uses TRBV28 with TRBJ2-7; 9 nucleotides align to TRBD1. Trimming cost V 8 bases and J 0 bases; bases outside gene matches: 14. This CDR3 has 17 amino acids. Germline V gives CDR1 MDHEN, CDR2 SYDVKM. The CDR3 nucleotides are TGTGCCAGCGTACCCTCAAGCGGGACAGGGAGCTCCTACGAGCAGTACTTC. It yields the protein CASVPSSGTGSSYEQYF.

This clone was counted at least ten times. In DNA, the CDR3 is TGTGCCAGCAGCCAGCCCACGAGCAATGAGCAGTTCTTC. This sequence encodes CASSQPTSNEQFF. The chain employs TRBV7-2 and TRBJ2-1; D call uncertain. Germline values: CDR1 SGHTA, CDR2 FQGNSA. Trimming took off 5 bases at V and 6 bases at J, with 11 bases between the two ends. This CDR3 comprises 13 residues.

This sequence joins TRBV24-1 and TRBJ2-7; D is unresolved. The CDR3 contains 12 residues. Trimming cost V 3 bases and J 3 bases, with 5 bases left between them. Germline CDR1 reads KGHDR; CDR2 reads SFDVKD. The CDR3 nucleotides are TGTGCCACCAGTGATGCCCTCTACGAGCAGTACTTC. Protein sequence: CATSDALYEQYF.

This clone was counted between two and nine times. The gene calls are TRBV4-1 and TRBJ2-5; D might be TRBD1 (6 bases). With 4 bases removed from V and 0 bases from J, the gap between germline ends came to 9 bases. Looked up from germline, CDR1 is MGHRA and CDR2 is YSYEKL. CDR3 size: 14 residues. The CDR3, as DNA: TGCGCCAGCAGCCTACAGGGTTACCAAGAGACCCAGTACTTC. It translates to CASSLQGYQETQYF.

This clone came up many times. Within the sample, other DNA sequences also encode this same CDR3. V usage is TRBV7-3 and J usage is TRBJ2-5, with a tentative D call TRBD1 (5 bases). Between the trimmed V and J ends, which lost 2 bases and 2 bases, there was a span of 6 bases. The germline V gene encodes CDR1 SGHTA and CDR2 FQGTGA. The CDR3 spans 13 residues. CDR3 sequence reads: CASSLDRQETQYF. CDR3 sequence (DNA): TGTGCCAGCAGCTTAGACAGACAAGAGACCCAGTACTTC.

This chain uses TRBV20-1 with TRBJ1-5; the D gene is possibly TRBD1 (6 bases). The CDR3 is made up of 13 amino acids. Trimming left V 7 bases short and J 2 bases short, with 12 bases between. The V gene's germline CDR1 is DFQATT and CDR2 SNEGSKA (reference sequence). CDR3 nucleotides: TGCAGTGGTAAGCCAGGGGGCAATCAGCCCCAGCATTTT. This gives the protein CSGKPGGNQPQHF.

This chain links TRBV11-3 with TRBJ2-7; 8 bases line up with TRBD1. The germline CDR1 and CDR2 sequences are SGHNT and YENEEA. V gave up 8 bases and J gave up 0 bases; unmatched junction bases: 6. This CDR3 contains 14 residues. The CDR3, as DNA: TGTGCCAGCCGGCGGGACAGGCTCTCCTACGAGCAGTACTTC. This codes for CASRRDRLSYEQYF.

In this sample, this clone turned up many times. Lacking the conserved final phenylalanine or tryptophan, this CDR3 likely reflects a read error. The rearrangement joins TRBV7-9 to TRBJ2-1; possible D gene TRBD1, 5 bases. Looked up from germline, CDR1 is SEHNR and CDR2 is FQNEAQ (reference sequence). The CDR3 consists of 14 residues. V shed 8 bases and J shed 1 base, with 12 bases lying between them. This CDR3 is CASPDDSSYNEQFV. The DNA of the CDR3 is TGTGCCAGCCCCGACGACAGTTCCTACAATGAGCAGTTCGTC.

This clone was detected only once. V is TRBV20-1 and J is TRBJ2-7; D not certain. The CDR3 covers 14 residues. Trimming removed 3 bases at V and 4 bases at J, with 16 bases between. Germline V gene data show CDR1 as DFQATT and CDR2 as SNEGSKA (reference sequence). The chain's CDR3 is CSASGLGRKYEQYF. In DNA form, the CDR3 reads TGCAGTGCTAGTGGGCTGGGTAGGAAGTACGAGCAGTACTTC.

This clone was recorded a few times. V is TRBV6-5 and J is TRBJ1-1; 9 nucleotides match TRBD1. Per germline, CDR1 MNHEY and CDR2 SVGAGI. V trimming: 0 bases; J trimming: 0 bases; junction bases outside the gene matches: 2. The CDR3 has 16 residues. The CDR3 loop is CASSYSDRGLNTEAFF. The CDR3 coding sequence is TGTGCCAGCAGTTACTCCGACAGGGGGTTGAACACTGAAGCTTTCTTT.

This clone was counted once. This chain links TRBV5-1 with TRBJ1-2; D is undetermined. The CDR3 is made up of 14 amino acids. CDR1 SGHRS and CDR2 YFSETQ come from the germline V gene. With 4 bases removed from V and 4 bases from J, the gap between germline ends came to 14 bases. The CDR3 nucleotides are TGCGCCAGCAGCCAGAGCGGGGTGGGCTATGGCTACACCTTC. Amino acids: CASSQSGVGYGYTF.

This clone was counted ten times or more. This could be a read error, since a much larger clone is one nucleotide away. Other nucleotide sequences from this sample produce the same CDR3. The V gene is TRBV11-1, the J gene TRBJ2-2; D tentatively reads TRBD1 or TRBD2 (5 bases each). CDR1 and CDR2 from the germline V gene are SGHAT and FQDESV (reference sequence). This CDR3 is built from 15 residues. The CDR3 protein is CASSLSYGAAGEPFF. As DNA, the CDR3 is TGTGCCAGCAGCTTAAGTTACGGGGCGGCCGGGGAGCCGTTTTTT.

This clone was picked up one time. At one of its ends the junction is not consistent with the germline gene, which may arise from a read error. This chain joins TRBV19 and TRBJ2-7; TRBD1 matches 10 bases. The CDR3 contains 16 residues. Germline CDR1 and CDR2: LNHDA and SQIVND (reference sequence). CDR3 amino acids: CSSSIGYGTGDDEQYF. The CDR3 DNA is TGTTCCAGTAGTATTGGGTACGGGACAGGGGATGACGAGCAGTACTTC. The variable domain in full, completed from reference TRBV19 and TRBJ2-7, reads DGGITQSPKYLFRKEGQNVTLSCEQNLNHDAMYWYRQDPGQGLRLIYYSQIVNDFQKGDIAEGYSVSREKKESFPLTVTSAQKNPTAFYLCSSSIGYGTGDDEQYFGPGTRLTVT.

The CDR3 is CASSLQPGGTYEQYF. DNA of the CDR3: TGTGCCAGCAGCCTCCAGCCAGGGGGGACCTACGAGCAGTACTTC. J is TRBJ2-7 and V is TRBV9; D might be TRBD1 (7 bases). This CDR3 has 15 residues. Trimming pared 4 bases from V and 2 bases from J, leaving 16 bases between. CDR1 is SGDLS, CDR2 YYNGEE, per germline.

This clone was seen more than once but under ten times. This chain joins TRBV20-1 and TRBJ1-2; the D gene is possibly TRBD1 (6 bases). CDR1 and CDR2 (germline): DFQATT, SNEGSKA (reference sequence). V was shortened by 4 bases and J by 5 bases, with 20 bases between the two germline ends. The CDR3 is made up of 15 amino acids. CDR3 DNA sequence: TGCAGTGCTACAATCGGGGGCTCGGGTGGATATGGCTACACCTTC. Its protein product is CSATIGGSGGYGYTF.

This clone was detected ten times or more. This chain joins TRBV5-6 and TRBJ2-1, with D hard to call. The CDR3 runs to 15 residues. Looked up from germline, CDR1 is SGHDT and CDR2 is YYEEEE. Trimming cost V 0 bases and J 5 bases, with 12 bases left between them. Here the CDR3 DNA reads TGTGCCAGCAGCTTGGAAATTTCACGAGACAATGAGCAGTTCTTC. Encoded protein: CASSLEISRDNEQFF.